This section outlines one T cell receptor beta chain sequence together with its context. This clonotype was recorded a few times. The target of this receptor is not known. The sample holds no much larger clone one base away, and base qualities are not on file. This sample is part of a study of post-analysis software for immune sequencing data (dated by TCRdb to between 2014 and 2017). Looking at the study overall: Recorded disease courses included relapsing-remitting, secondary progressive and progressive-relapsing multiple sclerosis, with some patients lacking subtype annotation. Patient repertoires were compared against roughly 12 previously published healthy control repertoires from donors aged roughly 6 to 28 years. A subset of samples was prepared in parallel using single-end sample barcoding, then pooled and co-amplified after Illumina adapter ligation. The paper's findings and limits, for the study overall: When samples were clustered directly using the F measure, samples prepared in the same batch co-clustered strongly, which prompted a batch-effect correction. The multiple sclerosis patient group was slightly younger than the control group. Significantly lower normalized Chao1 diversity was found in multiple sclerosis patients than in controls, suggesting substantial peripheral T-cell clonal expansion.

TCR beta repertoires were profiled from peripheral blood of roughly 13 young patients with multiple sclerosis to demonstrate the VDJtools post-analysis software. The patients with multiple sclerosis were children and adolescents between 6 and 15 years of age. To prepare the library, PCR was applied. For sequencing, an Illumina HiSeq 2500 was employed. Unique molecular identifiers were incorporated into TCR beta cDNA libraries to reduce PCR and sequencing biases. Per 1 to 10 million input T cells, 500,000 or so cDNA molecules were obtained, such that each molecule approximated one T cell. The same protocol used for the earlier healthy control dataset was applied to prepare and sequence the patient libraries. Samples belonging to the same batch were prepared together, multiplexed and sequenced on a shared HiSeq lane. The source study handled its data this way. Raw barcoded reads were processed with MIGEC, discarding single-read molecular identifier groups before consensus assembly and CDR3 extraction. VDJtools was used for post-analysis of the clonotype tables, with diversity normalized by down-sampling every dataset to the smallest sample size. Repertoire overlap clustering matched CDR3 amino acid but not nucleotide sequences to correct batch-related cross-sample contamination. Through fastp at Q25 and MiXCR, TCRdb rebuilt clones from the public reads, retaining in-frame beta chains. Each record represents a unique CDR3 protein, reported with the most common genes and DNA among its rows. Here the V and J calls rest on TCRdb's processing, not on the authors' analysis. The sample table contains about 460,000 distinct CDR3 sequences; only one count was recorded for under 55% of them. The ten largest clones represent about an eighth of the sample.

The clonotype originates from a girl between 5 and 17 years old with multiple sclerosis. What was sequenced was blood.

The CDR3 has the sequence CASRPLGSGSIGNEQFF. At the DNA level, the sequence is TGTGCCAGTCGCCCATTGGGTAGCGGGAGCATCGGCAATGAGCAGTTCTTC. The chain was built from TRBV25-1 and TRBJ2-1, and 9 junctional nucleotides match TRBD2. As encoded in the germline V gene, CDR1 is MGHDK while CDR2 is SYGVNS. The CDR3 numbers 17 residues from cysteine through phenylalanine. CDR3 DNA is the only sequence kept; it has 51 bases, read in frame from the first base. V is pruned by 9 bases and J by 6 bases, leaving 18 bases of the junction without a gene match.